Listed below are T cell receptor beta chains from one sample, sequenced in a study of blood T cell repertoires in COVID-19. The assay was immunoSEQ multiplex PCR, and TCRdb's table has in-frame clones only and misses some. The profile shows tens of thousands of clones, approximately 89% of them singletons. Sequences were obtained from peripheral blood. The receptors derive from a human donor in a cohort sampled during active COVID-19. CDR3s include the opening cysteine and the closing phenylalanine or tryptophan. The D gene is left open where the match is weak. Part of the rows lack a size; the others show once, few, many or a class for expanded clones.

13 TRBJ2-5 - TRBV30 TRBD2 TGTGCCTGGAGGGGGGGACTAGCCGGGACCCAGTACTTC CAWRGGLAGTQYF
11 TRBJ1-2 - TRBV10-2 TRBD1 TGCGCCAGCACCCAGGGGGCCGGCTACACCTTC CASTQGAGYTF
16 TRBJ2-5 once TRBV5-6 TRBD1 TGTGCCAGCAGCCGACAGATGACAGGGCACCAAGAGACCCAGTACTTC CASSRQMTGHQETQYF
13 TRBJ2-5 - TRBV5-4 TRBD1 TGTGCCAGCAGCCTGGGACAGCAAGAGACCCAGTACTTC CASSLGQQETQYF
15 TRBJ2-7 - TRBV5-1 TRBD1 TGCGCCAGCAGCTTGTTGGGGACAGGGGACTACGAGCAGTACTTC CASSLLGTGDYEQYF
16 TRBJ2-7 - TRBV24-1 TRBD1 TGTGCCACCAGTGATCCATGGACAGGGAGGACCTACGAGCAGTACTTC CATSDPWTGRTYEQYF
14 TRBJ1-1 - TRBV11-3 - TGTGCCAGCAGCTTAGATCGCTGGAGCACTGAAGCTTTCTTT CASSLDRWSTEAFF
14 TRBJ1-1 once TRBV5-4 - TGTGCCAGCAGCTTGGGTCGGGGGAACCCTGAGGCTTTCTTT CASSLGRGNPEAFF
15 TRBJ1-1 - TRBV1 - TGCACCAGCAGCCCGGGGAACAGGGCAGTCACTGAAGCTTTCTTT CTSSPGNRAVTEAFF
16 TRBJ2-7 - TRBV28 TRBD2 TGTGCCAGCAGTTTACTAGAGAGCGGGAGGGGTTACGAGCAGTACTTC CASSLLESGRGYEQYF
12 TRBJ2-3 - TRBV28 - TGTGCCAGCAGCCTCGGCACAGATACGCAGTATTTT CASSLGTDTQYF
12 TRBJ1-5 - TRBV24-1 - TGTGCCATCCAGGGGTACCCTCAGCCCCAGCATTTT CAIQGYPQPQHF
15 TRBJ2-3 - TRBV11-2 TRBD1 TGTGCCAGCAGCTCTGGGACAGGGAACACAGATACGCAGTATTTT CASSSGTGNTDTQYF
14 TRBJ1-4 - TRBV11-2 - TGTGCCAGCAGCTCAGCGGACGCCGGTGAAAAACTGTTTTTT CASSSADAGEKLFF
15 TRBJ1-2 - TRBV24-1 - TGTGCCACCAGTGAGGCGGGACGGAACAACTATGGCTACACCTTC CATSEAGRNNYGYTF
13 TRBJ2-2 - TRBV10-3 - TGTGCCATCAGTGGAAAGGAGACCGGGGAGCTGTTTTTT CAISGKETGELFF
13 TRBJ1-5 - TRBV5-5 - TGTGCCAGCAGCTTGGAGTTTCAGCAGCCCCAGCATTTT CASSLEFQQPQHF
14 TRBJ1-1 - TRBV28 TRBD1 TGTGCCAGCAGTTTAGTAACAGGGGTCACTGAAGCTTTCTTT CASSLVTGVTEAFF
14 TRBJ1-1 few TRBV18 - TGTGCCAGCTCCCTATTGCGCGAGAACACTGAAGCTTTCTTT CASSLLRENTEAFF
15 TRBJ1-2 - TRBV5-4 TRBD1 TGTGCCAGCAGCCCTTTGGGGCAGGGGGCTCGGGGCTACACCTTC CASSPLGQGARGYTF
15 TRBJ2-7 - TRBV6-6 TRBD1 TGTGCCAGCAGCTCCCGACAGGGGGTGACGGGCGAGCAGTACTTC CASSSRQGVTGEQYF
13 TRBJ1-4 few TRBV19 - TGTGCCAGTAACAGGCAGACTAATGAAAAACTGTTTTTT CASNRQTNEKLFF
15 TRBJ2-2 - TRBV5-4 TRBD1 TGTGCCAGCAGTATACAGGGGTTCGACACCGGGGAGCTGTTTTTT CASSIQGFDTGELFF
15 TRBJ1-5 few TRBV4-1 - TGCGCCAGCAGCCAAGTGGGACTTAGCAATCAGCCCCAGCATTTT CASSQVGLSNQPQHF
13 TRBJ2-7 - TRBV6-1 - TGTGCCAGCAGGGATACAGGGTCCATCGAGCAGTACTTC CASRDTGSIEQYF
15 TRBJ2-7 few TRBV7-9 TRBD2 TGTGCCAGCAGTGTGGGGACTAGCGGGCCTCTAGAGCAGTACTTC CASSVGTSGPLEQYF
16 TRBJ2-1 - TRBV6-6 - TGTGCCAGCAGTTACTCTGACGGGAGCTCCTACAATGAGCAGTTCTTC CASSYSDGSSYNEQFF
13 TRBJ1-1 few TRBV11-3 - TGTGCCAGCAGCTCCCGTCCCTCCACTGAAGCTTTCTTT CASSSRPSTEAFF
11 TRBJ2-5 - TRBV7-2 - TGTGCCAGCAGCTATCTGGAGACCCAGTACTTC CASSYLETQYF
15 TRBJ1-5 - TRBV27 - TGTGCCAGCAGTCCACGTTCCAGGGTAAATCAGCCCCAGCATTTT CASSPRSRVNQPQHF
14 TRBJ1-2 - TRBV28 TRBD1 TGTGCCAGCAGTTCAACAGGGGCCCACTATGGCTACACCTTC CASSSTGAHYGYTF
15 TRBJ2-7 - TRBV9 TRBD1 TGTGCCAGCAGCGTTTCCAGGGGGCCCACCTACGAGCAGTACTTC CASSVSRGPTYEQYF
14 TRBJ2-5 - TRBV11-2 - TGTGCCAGCAGCTTAAGCGTAAAGAGAGAGACCCAGTACTTC CASSLSVKRETQYF
17 TRBJ1-5 - TRBV19 - TGTGCCAGTAGTATCCCTCAGGCGGGCTATAGCAATCAGCCCCAGCATTTT CASSIPQAGYSNQPQHF
14 TRBJ1-1 few TRBV19 - TGTGCCAGTAGTACCCCGACAGTTAGGACTGAAGCTTTCTTT CASSTPTVRTEAFF
14 TRBJ2-4 - TRBV6-5 TRBD1 TGTGCCAGCAGTCTGGGACAGCAGACAAACATTCAGTACTTC CASSLGQQTNIQYF
14 TRBJ1-1 - TRBV4-2 TRBD1 TGTGCCAGCAGCCGAGCCGGGACAGGGGGCGAAGCTTTCTTT CASSRAGTGGEAFF
15 TRBJ2-2 once TRBV10-2 TRBD2 TGCGCCAGCAGTGATTGGGGGAGGGCCACCGGGGAGCTGTTTTTT CASSDWGRATGELFF
15 TRBJ2-7 few TRBV11-1 - TGTGCCAGCAGACCCCTAGAAGCCGGGGCCTACGAGCAGTACTTC CASRPLEAGAYEQYF
12 TRBJ2-5 - TRBV12-5 - TGTGCTAGTGGTTTAAGCGGGGAGACCCAGTACTTC CASGLSGETQYF
13 TRBJ2-7 - TRBV2 TRBD1 TGTGCCAGCAGTGAGAAGTGGGACAGCCGACAGTACTTC CASSEKWDSRQYF
15 TRBJ2-7 - TRBV21-1 - TGTGCCAGCAGCCTGCTGGGAGGGAGGAGTGTCGAGCAGTACTTC CASSLLGGRSVEQYF
16 TRBJ2-7 - TRBV6-5 TRBD2 TGTGCCAGCAGTTACTCGAGTAGCGGGGGTGATATCGAGCAGTACTTC CASSYSSSGGDIEQYF
15 TRBJ1-4 - TRBV4-2 - TGTGCCAGCAGCCTCGATGCGTCAACTAATGAAAAACTGTTTTTT CASSLDASTNEKLFF
15 TRBJ1-1 - TRBV27 TRBD1 TGTGCCAGCAGCGGGGAGTCAGGGGGCCTAACTGAAGCTTTCTTT CASSGESGGLTEAFF
16 TRBJ1-1 - TRBV6-4 - TGTGCCAGCAGTGACTCGCCAGGGGCAGGGGACACTGAAGCTTTCTTT CASSDSPGAGDTEAFF
14 TRBJ1-2 - TRBV29-1 TRBD1 TGCAGCGTACCTCGGACAGGGGGAACGGAAGGCTACACCTTC CSVPRTGGTEGYTF
15 TRBJ2-5 - TRBV28 - TGTGCCAGCAGTTTCGCGGGGCTCAAGTGGGAGACCCAGTACTTC CASSFAGLKWETQYF
13 TRBJ1-5 - TRBV27 TRBD1 TGTGCCAGCAGTTCAAACCCGACAGGGTCCCAGCATTTT CASSSNPTGSQHF
14 TRBJ1-1 - TRBV27 TRBD1 TGTGCCAGCAGTTCGACAGGGGGCTGGGCTGAAGCTTTCTTT CASSSTGGWAEAFF
15 TRBJ1-5 - TRBV6-5 TRBD1 TGTGCCAGCACCACCGCTACAGGGGGCGGTCAGCCCCAGCATTTT CASTTATGGGQPQHF
16 TRBJ2-7 - TRBV4-2 TRBD1 TGTGCCAGCAGCCAAGAACAACGACAGGGGATCGACGAGCAGTACTTC CASSQEQRQGIDEQYF
16 TRBJ1-5 few TRBV19 - TGTGCCAGTAAGGAGGATCCCATGGCTTCAAATCAGCCCCAGCATTTT CASKEDPMASNQPQHF